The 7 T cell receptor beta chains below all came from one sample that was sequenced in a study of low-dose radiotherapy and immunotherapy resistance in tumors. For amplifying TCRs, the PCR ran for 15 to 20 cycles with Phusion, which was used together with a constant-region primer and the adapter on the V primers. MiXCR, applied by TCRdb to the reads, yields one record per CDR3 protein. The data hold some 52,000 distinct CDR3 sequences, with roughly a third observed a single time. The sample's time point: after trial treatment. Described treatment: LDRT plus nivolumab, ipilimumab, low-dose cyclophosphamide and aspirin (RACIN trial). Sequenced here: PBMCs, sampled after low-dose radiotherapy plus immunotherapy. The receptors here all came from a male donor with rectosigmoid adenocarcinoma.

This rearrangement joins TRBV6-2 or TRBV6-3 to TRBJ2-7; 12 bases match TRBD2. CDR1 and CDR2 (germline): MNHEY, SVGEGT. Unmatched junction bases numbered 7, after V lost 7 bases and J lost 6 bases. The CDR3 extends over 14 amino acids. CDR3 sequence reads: CASILAGGSGEQYF. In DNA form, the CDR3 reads TGTGCCAGCATCCTAGCGGGAGGGTCCGGCGAGCAGTACTTC.

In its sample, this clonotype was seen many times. The CDR3 spells CASSWNTGELFF. CDR3 nucleotides: TGTGCCAGCAGCTGGAACACCGGGGAGCTGTTTTTT. The genes are TRBV11-2 and TRBJ2-2; D gene uncertain. CDR3 length: 12 amino acids. V gave up 4 bases and J gave up 1 base, with 1 base separating them. CDR1 SGHAT and CDR2 FQNNGV come from the germline V gene.

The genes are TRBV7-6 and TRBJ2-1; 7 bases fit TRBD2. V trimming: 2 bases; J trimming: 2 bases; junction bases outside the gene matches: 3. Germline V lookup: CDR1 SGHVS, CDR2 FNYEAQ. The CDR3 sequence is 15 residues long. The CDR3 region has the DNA TGTGCCAGCAGCTTAACGGGAGGTCCCTACAATGAGCAGTTCTTC. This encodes CASSLTGGPYNEQFF.

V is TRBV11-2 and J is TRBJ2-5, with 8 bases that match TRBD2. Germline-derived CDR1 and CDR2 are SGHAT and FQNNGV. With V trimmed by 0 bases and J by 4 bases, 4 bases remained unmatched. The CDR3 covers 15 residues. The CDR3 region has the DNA TGTGCCAGCAGCTTAGATCCGGGAGGGGCAGAGACCCAGTACTTC. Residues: CASSLDPGGAETQYF. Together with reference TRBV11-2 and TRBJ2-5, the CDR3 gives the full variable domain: EAGVAQSPRYKIIEKRQSVAFWCNPISGHATLYWYQQILGQGPKLLIQFQNNGVVDDSQLPKDRFSAERLKGVDSTLKIQPAKLEDSAVYLCASSLDPGGAETQYFGPGTRLLVL.

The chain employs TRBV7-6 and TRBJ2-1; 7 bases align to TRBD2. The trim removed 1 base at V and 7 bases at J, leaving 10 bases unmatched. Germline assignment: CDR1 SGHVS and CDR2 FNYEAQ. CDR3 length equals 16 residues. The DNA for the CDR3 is TGTGCCAGCAGCTTAGAGGCGGGAGCGAATTTTAATGAGCAGTTCTTC. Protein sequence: CASSLEAGANFNEQFF.

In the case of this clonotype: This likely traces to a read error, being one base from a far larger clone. The CDR3 coding sequence is TGTGCCAGCAGCTTAGGGTATAGCTCCTACGAGCAGTTCTTC. It encodes CASSLGYSSYEQFF. The chain combines TRBV11-2 with TRBJ2-1; the D is unclear. Trimming shortened V by 1 base and J by 10 bases, and 14 bases separated the two germline ends. CDR1 SGHAT and CDR2 FQNNGV come from the germline V gene. The CDR3 length is 14 residues.

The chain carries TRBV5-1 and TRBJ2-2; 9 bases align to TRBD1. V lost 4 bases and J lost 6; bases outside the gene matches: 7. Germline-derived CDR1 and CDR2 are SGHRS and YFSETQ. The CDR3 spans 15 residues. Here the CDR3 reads CASSATGGTAGELFF. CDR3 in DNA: TGCGCCAGCAGCGCGACAGGGGGTACCGCCGGGGAGCTGTTTTTT. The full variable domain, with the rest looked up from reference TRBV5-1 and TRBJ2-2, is KAGVTQTPRYLIKTRGQQVTLSCSPISGHRSVSWYQQTPGQGLQFLFEYFSETQRNKGNFPGRFSGRQFSNSRSEMNVSTLELGDSALYLCASSATGGTAGELFFGEGSRLTVL.